A single sample is the source of the 8 T cell receptor beta chains below, sequenced in a study of cytomegalovirus exposure and HLA in healthy donors. Vbeta (60) and Jbeta (13) primers were used in the PCR. Libraries were prepared by immunoSEQ multiplex PCR; TCRdb keeps only in-frame clonotypes and omits some of them. The data contain some 160,000 clones, 77% of them singletons. Sequencing was done on a sample of PBMCs. The receptors come from a woman aged 25-40 years in good health and CMV-seronegative.

The CDR3 loop is CASSETLNSEQFF. The CDR3 DNA reads TGTGCCAGCAGCGAGACTTTGAACTCTGAGCAGTTCTTC. The chain employs TRBV9 and TRBJ2-1; D uncertain. Germline CDR1 SGDLS, CDR2 YYNGEE. Trimming removed 3 bases from V and 9 bases from J, with 13 bases in between. There are 13 residues in the CDR3.

This sequence joins TRBV10-3 and TRBJ2-1, with a possible D match to TRBD2 (6 bases). This CDR3 spans 14 amino acids. The germline V gene encodes CDR1 ENHRY and CDR2 SYGVKD. V was pared by 7 bases and J by 5 bases, with 15 bases between. The CDR3 region has the DNA TGTGCCATCAATCCGGGACTGCTCAACAATGAGCAGTTCTTC. Encoded protein: CAINPGLLNNEQFF.

This chain links TRBV2 with TRBJ1-1, with 7 bases lining up with TRBD1. The ends lost 11 bases at V and 3 bases at J; junction bases unmatched: 12. Germline loops: CDR1 SNHLY, CDR2 FYNNEI. There are 14 residues in the CDR3. CDR3 coding DNA: TGTGCCTCCCAGACAGGGACTTTCGACACTGAAGCTTTCTTT. This codes for CASQTGTFDTEAFF.

The chain couples TRBV30 to TRBJ2-7; 16 bases line up with TRBD2. This CDR3 has 17 amino acids. The V gene's germline CDR1 is GTSNPN and CDR2 SVGIG (reference sequence). J lost 3 bases, V lost 2 bases, and 7 bases had no gene match. Here the CDR3 reads CAWSSGTSGGAYYEQYF. The DNA for the CDR3 is TGTGCCTGGAGTTCGGGGACTAGCGGGGGGGCCTACTACGAGCAGTACTTC.

The rearrangement uses TRBV7-9 and TRBJ2-7; D is perhaps TRBD1 (6 bases). The CDR3 is 12 residues long. The V end was cut by 2 bases, the J end by 6 bases, with 8 bases between. The germline V gene has CDR1 SEHNR and CDR2 FQNEAQ (reference sequence). The CDR3 loop is CASSLIGGEQYF. CDR3 nucleotides: TGTGCCAGCAGCTTAATAGGGGGCGAGCAGTACTTC.

The chain joins TRBV25-1 to TRBJ2-1; 10 positions agree with TRBD2. CDR1 MGHDK and CDR2 SYGVNS come from the germline V gene. V was pared by 10 bases and J by 4 bases, with 7 bases of the junction left unmatched. CDR3 size: 14 residues. CDR3 DNA sequence: TGTGCCACCCATGGGACTAGCGAATACAATGAGCAGTTCTTC. It translates to CATHGTSEYNEQFF.

The rearrangement uses TRBV5-6 and TRBJ1-1; D unresolved. This CDR3 contains 13 residues. The V end was cut by 6 bases, the J end by 1 base, with 10 bases between. CDR1 SGHDT and CDR2 YYEEEE come from the germline V gene. The CDR3 DNA reads TGTGCCAGCACCCTGCGATCGAACACTGAAGCTTTCTTT. It is translated as CASTLRSNTEAFF. The complete variable domain, with remaining parts taken from reference TRBV5-6 and TRBJ1-1, reads DAGVTQSPTHLIKTRGQQVTLRCSPKSGHDTVSWYQQALGQGPQFIFQYYEEEERQRGNFPDRFSGHQFPNYSSELNVNALLLGDSALYLCASTLRSNTEAFFGQGTRLTVV.

The rearrangement joins TRBV5-3 to TRBJ2-7; D ambiguous. TRBV5-3 is recorded as an ORF, its role being uncertain. V was pared by 5 bases and J by 7 bases, with 7 bases between. The CDR3 sequence is 10 residues long. CDR3 region: CARRATEQYF. In nucleotides, the CDR3 is TGTGCCAGAAGGGCAACGGAGCAGTACTTC.